The present entry profiles one TCR beta chain with its context. The antigen is not known. With 60 Vbeta and 13 Jbeta primers, the PCR was carried out. Assay: immunoSEQ multiplex PCR; the TCRdb copy retains only in-frame clones and omits some. This table holds over 75,000 clones. The CDR3 covers 18 residues. Per the germline V gene, CDR1 is LGHNA and CDR2 is YNFKEQ. The junction had 7 bases not matched to a gene; V was cut back by 0 bases and J by 2 bases. This entry belongs to a study of cytomegalovirus exposure and HLA in healthy donors. Findings and caveats of the study: Later work found most CMV-associated TCR beta chains apparently HLA-restricted. A few V segments could not be told apart, such as TRBV6-2 and TRBV6-3, and were left out. The authors later linked a missense DCLRE1C variant to TCR beta V- and J-gene trimming. TCR beta sequences numbering 16,951 were associated with HLA alleles at 0.05 false discovery rate in a later analysis.

This receptor was identified in a girl under 18 in good health and CMV-seropositive. The V gene is TRBV4-2, the J gene TRBJ2-5, with 12 bases matching TRBD2. The material sequenced was PBMCs. CDR3 sequence (DNA): TGTGCCAGCAGCCAAGATAGCCCACTAGCGGGGGGTCAAGAGACCCAGTACTTC. Translating gives CASSQDSPLAGGQETQYF.